These 18 T cell receptor beta chains share one sample of origin, sequenced in a study of blood T cell repertoires in COVID-19 (dated by TCRdb to the early 2020s). The library was prepared using the immunoSEQ multiplex PCR assay. TCRdb stores this immuneACCESS table with in-frame sequences only. Part of the clones is absent; in the studies checked, under half of the shortfall reflects unresolved V genes, and no reason is known for the rest. In all, the sample holds some 120,000 clones, and about nine tenths of those were seen once. The ten largest make up about 4% of the sample. Sequencing was performed on peripheral blood. The origin of the receptors is a middle-aged man with active COVID-19.

This sequence joins TRBV11-2 and TRBJ2-3; 9 bases are shared with TRBD2. V dropped 1 base and J dropped 9; count of bases not matched to a gene: 5. The CDR3 totals 14 residues. The germline CDR1 and CDR2 sequences are SGHAT and FQNNGV. CDR3 DNA sequence: TGTGCCAGCAGCTTAGGACTAGCGGCTGGCACGCAGTATTTT. This encodes CASSLGLAAGTQYF.

The rearrangement uses TRBV7-8 and TRBJ2-7; 9 bases line up with TRBD2. The CDR3 contains 17 residues. With V trimmed by 4 bases and J by 7 bases, 17 bases remained unmatched. Germline lookup yields CDR1 SGHVS and CDR2 FQNEAQ. DNA of the CDR3: TGTGCCAGCAGCTCCTCATGGGGAACGGGACTAGCCGTAGAGCAGTACGTC. It is translated as CASSSSWGTGLAVEQYV.

This chain connects TRBV19 to TRBJ1-1; no definite D call. This CDR3 comprises 16 residues. From germline, CDR1 is LNHDA and CDR2 SQIVND (reference sequence). The V gene lost 4 bases and the J gene lost 3 bases, with 18 bases spanning the gap. This CDR3 reads CASSNPGSKRYTEAFF. CDR3 nucleotides: TGTGCCAGTAGTAATCCCGGGAGCAAGAGATACACTGAAGCTTTCTTT.

This sequence joins TRBV19 and TRBJ2-2; D is perhaps TRBD1 (6 bases). The germline V and J ends were trimmed by 5 bases and 6 bases, with 10 bases remaining between them. This CDR3 comprises 13 residues. Germline V gene sequence: CDR1 LNHDA, CDR2 SQIVND (reference sequence). The CDR3 loop reads CASSSQGSGELFF. In DNA form, the CDR3 reads TGTGCCAGTAGTTCACAGGGATCCGGGGAGCTGTTTTTT.

The V call is TRBV6-6, the J call TRBJ2-5; perhaps TRBD2 as D (6 bases). V lost 0 bases to trimming and J lost 1 base, with 12 bases between them. The CDR3 is 16 residues long. Germline CDR1 MNHNY, CDR2 SVGAGI (reference sequence). CDR3 sequence (DNA): TGTGCCAGCAGTTACTCGGGCGGGGCGTCCCAAGAGACCCAGTACTTC. Translation gives CASSYSGGASQETQYF.

CDR3 loop: CASSFYRVSSYNSPLHF. CDR3 in DNA: TGTGCCAGCAGTTTCTACAGGGTGAGCTCCTATAATTCACCCCTCCACTTT. The chain joins TRBV5-6 to TRBJ1-6, with D possibly matching TRBD1 (6 bases). This CDR3 comprises 17 residues. Trimming left V 5 bases short and J 0 bases short, with 15 bases between. In germline, CDR1 is SGHDT, CDR2 YYEEEE. Looking up the rest from reference TRBV5-6 and TRBJ1-6 gives the full variable domain: DAGVTQSPTHLIKTRGQQVTLRCSPKSGHDTVSWYQQALGQGPQFIFQYYEEEERQRGNFPDRFSGHQFPNYSSELNVNALLLGDSALYLCASSFYRVSSYNSPLHFGNGTRLTVT.

For this clone: One end of the junction does not line up with germline, which may come from a read error. Other DNA sequences within the sample encode an identical CDR3. The J gene is TRBJ2-3, the V gene TRBV19; maybe TRBD2 (6 bases). Germline CDR1 is LNHDA and CDR2 is SQIVND (reference sequence). This CDR3 spans 13 amino acids. Here the CDR3 reads CASRRGSTDTQYF. The CDR3 DNA reads TGTGCGAGTAGGCGGGGCAGCACAGATACGCAGTATTTT.

CDR3: CAWSRGQGKGGNTIYF. In DNA, the CDR3 is TGTGCCTGGAGTCGAGGACAGGGGAAGGGTGGAAACACCATATATTTT. This sequence joins TRBV30 and TRBJ1-3, with 9 bases aligning to TRBD1. V shed 2 bases and J 3 bases; nucleotides not matched to a gene: 8. CDR3 length: 16 residues. Germline V gene data show CDR1 as GTSNPN and CDR2 as SVGIG (reference sequence).

The V and J genes are TRBV11-2 and TRBJ2-3; 10 nucleotides match TRBD1. In germline, CDR1 is SGHAT, CDR2 FQNNGV. The J segment lost 4 bases and the V segment lost 5 bases, leaving 12 bases of the junction unmatched. The CDR3 is 17 amino acids. CDR3 amino acids: CASSTGQGVVTADTQYF. In nucleotides, the CDR3 is TGTGCCAGCAGCACTGGACAGGGGGTGGTCACGGCAGATACGCAGTATTTT.

The chain couples TRBV6-5 to TRBJ2-1; TRBD2 aligns across 9 bases. The CDR3 has 15 amino acids. Germline V lookup: CDR1 MNHEY, CDR2 SVGAGI. V lost 8 bases and J lost 2; bases outside the gene matches: 7. CDR3 sequence reads: CASGVGGRAYNEQFF. As DNA, the CDR3 is TGTGCCAGCGGGGTCGGCGGGAGGGCCTACAATGAGCAGTTCTTC.

The CDR3 loop reads CASSLGTGVGAQYF. For the CDR3, the DNA is TGTGCCAGCAGCTTAGGGACAGGGGTGGGCGCGCAGTATTTT. V and J are TRBV5-8 and TRBJ2-3; 10 nucleotides align to TRBD1. This CDR3 has 14 amino acids. Germline assignment: CDR1 SGHTS and CDR2 YDEGEE. Trimming cost V 2 bases and J 10 bases; bases outside gene matches: 7.

V is TRBV6-5 and J is TRBJ2-1, with 10 bases identical to TRBD2. Losses at the gene ends were 6 bases for V and 7 bases for J; bases not matched to a gene: 3. There are 13 residues in the CDR3. The V gene's germline CDR1 is MNHEY and CDR2 SVGAGI. The CDR3 coding sequence is TGTGCCAGCAGGCCAGCGGGGGGGAATGAGCAGTTCTTC. This sequence encodes CASRPAGGNEQFF.

The CDR3 bases are TGTGCCAGCAGTAGACAGGGGAATTATGGCTACACCTTC. Its protein product is CASSRQGNYGYTF. The chain uses TRBV11-2 and TRBJ1-2; 8 bases are a match to TRBD1. Germline CDR1 reads SGHAT; CDR2 reads FQNNGV. V lost 6 bases, J lost 5 bases, and 5 bases stayed unmatched. The CDR3 spans 13 residues. The full variable domain, completed using reference TRBV11-2 and TRBJ1-2, is EAGVAQSPRYKIIEKRQSVAFWCNPISGHATLYWYQQILGQGPKLLIQFQNNGVVDDSQLPKDRFSAERLKGVDSTLKIQPAKLEDSAVYLCASSRQGNYGYTFGSGTRLTVV.

This clone was seen a single time. This chain links TRBV5-6 with TRBJ2-2; the D is unclear. Germline V CDR1 and CDR2: SGHDT, YYEEEE. The CDR3 runs 12 residues. Trimming left V 0 bases short and J 7 bases short, with 4 bases between. CDR3: CASSLGSGELFF. The CDR3 coding sequence is TGTGCCAGCAGCTTGGGGAGCGGGGAGCTGTTTTTT.

The chain has TRBV6-5 and TRBJ1-2; the match to TRBD1 covers 9 bases. Germline CDR1 MNHEY, CDR2 SVGAGI. With V trimmed by 4 bases and J by 8 bases, 11 bases remained unmatched. There are 15 residues in the CDR3. Written as DNA, the CDR3 is TGTGCCAGCAGTTCTAGGGACAGGGATTTGGGGGGCTACACCTTC. It specifies CASSSRDRDLGGYTF.

The rearrangement uses TRBV24-1 and TRBJ1-5; a weak D match, TRBD1 (6 bases). The CDR3 has 17 residues. Between the trimmed V and J ends, which lost 3 bases and 6 bases, there was a span of 20 bases. Per germline, CDR1 KGHDR and CDR2 SFDVKD. CDR3 region: CATSDAAPGGGGQPQHF. In DNA form, the CDR3 reads TGTGCCACCAGTGATGCGGCCCCGGGGGGGGGCGGTCAGCCCCAGCATTTT.

This clone was found once. The chain joins TRBV10-1 to TRBJ2-5; TRBD2 matches 12 bases. The trim removed 0 bases at V and 5 bases at J, leaving 4 bases unmatched. The CDR3 totals 16 residues. Germline CDR1 and CDR2: WNHNN and SYGVQD (reference sequence). CDR3 residues: CASSESASGRGETQYF. In DNA, the CDR3 is TGCGCCAGCAGTGAGTCCGCTAGCGGGAGGGGTGAGACCCAGTACTTC.

The chain recombines TRBV24-1 with TRBJ2-1; 9 bases fit TRBD1. The CDR3 is 18 residues long. Germline V gene sequence: CDR1 KGHDR, CDR2 SFDVKD. Trimming at V came to 0 bases and at J to 0 bases, leaving 5 bases not matched to a gene. CDR3 in amino acids: CATSDLRGTGSSYNEQFF. For the CDR3, the DNA is TGTGCCACCAGTGATTTGAGGGGGACAGGGAGCTCCTACAATGAGCAGTTCTTC.